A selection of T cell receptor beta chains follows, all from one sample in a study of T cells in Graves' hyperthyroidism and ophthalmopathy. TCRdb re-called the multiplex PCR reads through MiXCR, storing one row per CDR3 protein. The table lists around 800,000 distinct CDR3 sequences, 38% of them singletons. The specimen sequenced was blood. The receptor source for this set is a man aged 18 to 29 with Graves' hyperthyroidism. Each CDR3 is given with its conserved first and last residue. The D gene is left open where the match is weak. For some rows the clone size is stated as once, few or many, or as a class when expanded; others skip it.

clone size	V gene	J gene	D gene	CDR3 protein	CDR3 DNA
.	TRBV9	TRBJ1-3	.	CASSPGRLSGNTIYF	TGTGCCAGCAGCCCGGGGAGGCTCTCTGGAAACACCATATATTTT
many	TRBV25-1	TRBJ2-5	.	CASSVGTPSGETQYF	TGTGCCAGCAGTGTGGGGACCCCCTCGGGAGAGACCCAGTACTTC
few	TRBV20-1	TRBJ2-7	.	CSAWGNYEQYF	TGCAGTGCTTGGGGGAACTACGAGCAGTACTTC
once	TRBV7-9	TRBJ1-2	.	CASSLRDHPDYGYTF	TGTGCCAGCAGCTTGCGGGACCATCCAGACTATGGCTACACCTTC
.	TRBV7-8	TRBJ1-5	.	CASSIGEGHSNQPQHF	TGTGCCAGCAGCATTGGAGAGGGGCATAGCAATCAGCCCCAGCATTTT
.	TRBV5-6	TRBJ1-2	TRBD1	CASSLTGGDYLNYGYTF	TGTGCCAGCAGCTTGACAGGGGGCGATTACCTCAACTATGGCTACACCTTC
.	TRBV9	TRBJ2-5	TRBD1	CASREGQGSGETQYF	TGTGCCAGCAGAGAGGGACAGGGATCGGGAGAGACCCAGTACTTC
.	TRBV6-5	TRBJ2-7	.	CASSYDLNYEQYF	TGTGCCAGCAGTTACGACTTAAACTACGAGCAGTACTTC
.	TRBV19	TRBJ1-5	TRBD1	CATRGGWDQPQHF	TGTGCCACCAGGGGGGGGTGGGATCAGCCCCAGCATTTT
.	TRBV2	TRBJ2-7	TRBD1	CASSPSTGGYSYEQYF	TGTGCCAGCAGTCCATCGACAGGGGGCTACTCCTACGAGCAGTACTTC
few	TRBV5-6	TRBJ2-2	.	CASRASNTGELFF	TGTGCCAGCAGGGCCTCGAACACCGGGGAGCTGTTTTTT
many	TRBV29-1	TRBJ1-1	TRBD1	CSVAWTGGGEAFF	TGCAGCGTTGCTTGGACAGGGGGCGGTGAAGCTTTCTTT
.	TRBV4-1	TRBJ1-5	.	CASSQDGFGNQPQHF	TGCGCCAGCAGCCAAGATGGGTTTGGCAATCAGCCCCAGCATTTT
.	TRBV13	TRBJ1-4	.	CASSLLGSHREKLFF	TGTGCCAGCAGTTTATTGGGGAGCCACCGGGAAAAACTGTTTTTT
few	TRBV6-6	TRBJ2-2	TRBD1	CASSYSDRGKDTGELFF	TGTGCCAGCAGTTACTCCGACAGGGGGAAAGACACCGGGGAGCTGTTTTTT
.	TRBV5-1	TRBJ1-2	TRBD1	CASSFTGDYGYTF	TGCGCCAGCAGCTTTACAGGGGATTATGGCTACACCTTC
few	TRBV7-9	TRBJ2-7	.	CASSLAPSHQSYEQYF	TGTGCCAGCAGCTTAGCGCCCAGCCACCAGTCCTACGAGCAGTACTTC
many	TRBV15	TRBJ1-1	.	CATSRNTEAFF	TGTGCCACCAGCAGGAACACTGAAGCTTTCTTT
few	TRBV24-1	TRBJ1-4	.	CASTTTTLNEKLFF	TGTGCCAGCACCACCACGACCCTTAATGAAAAACTGTTTTTT
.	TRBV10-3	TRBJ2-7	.	CASRTLSLGYEQYF	TGTGCCAGCAGGACCCTATCATTGGGCTACGAGCAGTACTTC
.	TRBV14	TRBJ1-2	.	CASSQPGSEHGYTF	TGTGCCAGCAGCCAGCCGGGAAGCGAGCATGGCTACACCTTC
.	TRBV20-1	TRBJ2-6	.	CSAAGQPSGANVLTF	TGCAGTGCTGCGGGACAGCCCTCTGGGGCCAACGTCCTGACTTTC
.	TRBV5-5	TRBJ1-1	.	CASRSQSNTEAFF	TGTGCCAGCCGCTCACAGTCGAACACTGAAGCTTTCTTT
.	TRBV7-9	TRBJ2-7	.	CASRLALAGEQYF	TGTGCCAGCAGACTCGCCCTTGCTGGGGAGCAGTACTTC
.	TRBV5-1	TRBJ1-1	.	CASSLPGSNTEAFF	TGCGCCAGCAGCTTGCCAGGCTCGAACACTGAAGCTTTCTTT
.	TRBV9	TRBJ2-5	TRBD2	CASSVEGLAGGEETQYF	TGTGCCAGCAGCGTGGAAGGACTAGCGGGGGGGGAAGAGACCCAGTACTTC
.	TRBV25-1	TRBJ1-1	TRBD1	CARSQGFTEAFF	TGTGCCAGATCACAGGGGTTCACTGAAGCTTTCTTT
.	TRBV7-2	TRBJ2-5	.	CASSHHPPAAQETQYF	TGTGCCAGCAGCCACCACCCCCCAGCGGCCCAAGAGACCCAGTACTTC
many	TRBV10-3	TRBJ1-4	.	CAISESTALNEKLFF	TGTGCCATCAGTGAGTCAACAGCGCTAAATGAAAAACTGTTTTTT
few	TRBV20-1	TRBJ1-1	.	CSALDTLNTEAFF	TGCAGTGCTTTAGACACTCTGAACACTGAAGCTTTCTTT
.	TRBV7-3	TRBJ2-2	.	CASIQGGQDTGELFF	TGTGCCAGCATCCAGGGAGGTCAAGACACCGGGGAGCTGTTTTTT
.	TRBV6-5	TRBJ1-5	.	CASSVQRVPSNQPQHF	TGTGCCAGCAGTGTCCAACGGGTACCGAGCAATCAGCCCCAGCATTTT
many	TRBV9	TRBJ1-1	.	CASSRTTGLNTEAFF	TGTGCCAGCAGCAGAACGACAGGTTTGAACACTGAAGCTTTCTTT
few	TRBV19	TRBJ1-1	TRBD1	CASSEDREMNTEAFF	TGTGCCAGTAGTGAGGACAGGGAGATGAACACTGAAGCTTTCTTT
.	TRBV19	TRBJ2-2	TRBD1	CASSPWDRVNGELFF	TGTGCCAGTAGTCCGTGGGACAGGGTAAACGGGGAGCTGTTTTTT
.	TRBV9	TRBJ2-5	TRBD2	CASSEASGRETQYF	TGTGCCAGCAGCGAGGCTAGCGGGAGGGAGACCCAGTACTTC
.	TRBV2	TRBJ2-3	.	CASSNVDSTDTQYF	TGTGCCAGCAGTAACGTTGATAGCACAGATACGCAGTATTTT
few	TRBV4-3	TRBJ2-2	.	CASSLWTSTGELFF	TGCGCCAGCAGCCTGTGGACATCCACCGGGGAGCTGTTTTTT
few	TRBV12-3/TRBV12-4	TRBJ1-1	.	CASSSWSGLHTEAFF	TGTGCCAGCAGCTCCTGGTCCGGCCTTCACACTGAAGCTTTCTTT
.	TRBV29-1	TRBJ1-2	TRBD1	CSVEGSGQGANGYTF	TGCAGCGTTGAAGGGTCAGGACAGGGGGCGAACGGCTACACCTTC
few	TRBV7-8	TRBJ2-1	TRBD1	CASSLTGTGNGDEQFF	TGTGCCAGCAGCTTAACCGGGACAGGGAACGGTGATGAGCAGTTCTTC
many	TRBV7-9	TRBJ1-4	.	CASSTFQGKLFF	TGTGCCAGCAGTACATTCCAGGGGAAACTGTTTTTT
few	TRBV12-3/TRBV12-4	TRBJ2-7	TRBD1	CASSLQQGHYEQYF	TGTGCCAGCAGTTTACAACAGGGGCATTACGAGCAGTACTTC
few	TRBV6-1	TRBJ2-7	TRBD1	CASSGSGQGSHEQYF	TGTGCCAGCAGTGGGTCGGGACAGGGTAGCCACGAGCAGTACTTC
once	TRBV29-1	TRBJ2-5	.	CSGRIDETQYF	TGCAGCGGCAGGATAGATGAGACCCAGTACTTC
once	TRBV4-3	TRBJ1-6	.	CASSQDRWKYNSPLHF	TGCGCCAGCAGCCAAGATCGGTGGAAATATAATTCACCCCTCCACTTT
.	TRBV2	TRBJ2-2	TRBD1	CASSEQGQGATGELFF	TGTGCCAGCAGTGAACAGGGACAGGGGGCGACCGGGGAGCTGTTTTTT
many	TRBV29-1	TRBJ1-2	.	CSVEWGLGGYTF	TGCAGCGTTGAGTGGGGGCTGGGTGGCTACACCTTC
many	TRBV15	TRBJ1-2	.	CATSVREWGYGYTF	TGTGCCACCAGCGTCAGGGAGTGGGGCTATGGCTACACCTTC
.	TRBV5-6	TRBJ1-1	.	CASSLAEQGNTEAFF	TGTGCCAGCAGCCTTGCTGAACAGGGAAACACTGAAGCTTTCTTT
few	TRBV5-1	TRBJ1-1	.	CASSLDTLEAFF	TGCGCCAGCAGCTTGGACACCCTTGAAGCTTTCTTT
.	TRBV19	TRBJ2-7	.	CASSIGASTYEQYF	TGTGCCAGTAGTATAGGAGCGTCTACCTACGAGCAGTACTTC
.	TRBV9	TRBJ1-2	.	CASSVEGSYGHTF	TGTGCCAGCAGCGTAGAGGGGTCCTATGGCCACACCTTC
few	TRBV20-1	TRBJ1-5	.	CSARGEVLGYQPQHF	TGCAGTGCTAGAGGGGAGGTTCTAGGGTATCAGCCCCAGCATTTT
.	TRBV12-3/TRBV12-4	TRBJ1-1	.	CASSPRRPMNTEAFF	TGTGCCAGCAGCCCACGACGACCCATGAACACTGAAGCTTTCTTT
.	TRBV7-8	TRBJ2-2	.	CASSNEPGGELFF	TGTGCCAGCAGTAATGAGCCGGGGGGGGAGCTGTTTTTT
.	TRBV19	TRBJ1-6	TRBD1	CASSSPGTGGISPLHF	TGTGCCAGTAGTAGTCCCGGGACAGGGGGCATTTCACCCCTCCACTTT